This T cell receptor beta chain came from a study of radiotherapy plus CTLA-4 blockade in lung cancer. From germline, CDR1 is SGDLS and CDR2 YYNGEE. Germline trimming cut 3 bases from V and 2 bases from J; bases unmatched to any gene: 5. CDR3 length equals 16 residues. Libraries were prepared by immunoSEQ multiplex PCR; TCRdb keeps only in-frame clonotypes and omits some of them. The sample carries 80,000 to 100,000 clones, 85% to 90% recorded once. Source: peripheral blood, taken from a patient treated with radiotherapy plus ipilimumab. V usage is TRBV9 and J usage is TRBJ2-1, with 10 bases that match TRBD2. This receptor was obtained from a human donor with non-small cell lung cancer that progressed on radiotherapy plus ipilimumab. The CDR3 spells CASSASGSFAYNEQFF. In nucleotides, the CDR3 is TGTGCCAGCAGCGCTAGCGGGAGTTTTGCCTACAATGAGCAGTTCTTC.